The clone carrying this T cell receptor (beta chain) occurred once. Its antigen is undetermined. The record originates from a study of OX40 agonist ivuxolimab in advanced cancers. Study outcomes and limitations: Averaging showed that CD8+ T cells had more expanded clones than CD4+ did.

Here immunoSEQ multiplex PCR was the method, and the copy in TCRdb shows in-frame clones only, minus some. The repertoire holds around 20,000 clones, around 74% seen once, with about 26% in the top ten. CDR3 length: 15 residues. In germline, CDR1 is MDHEN, CDR2 SYDVKM. V lost 6 bases, J lost 2 bases, and 7 bases stayed unmatched. This TCR was sampled from an adult with an advanced solid tumor such as melanoma, head and neck, liver or kidney cancer. The chain is built from TRBV28 and TRBJ1-5; TRBD1 matches 7 bases. The material sequenced was CD4+ or CD8+ T cells sorted from blood, taken in a trial of the OX40 agonist ivuxolimab. CDR3 coding DNA: TGTGCCAGCAGCCAGACAGGGACTGGCAATCAGCCCCAGCATTTT. This sequence encodes CASSQTGTGNQPQHF.